The table lists the clone carrying this T cell receptor (beta chain) with a few counts. In the source study's methods: Quantification of nucleated cells was approximated via reference gene primer amplification. The repertoire was sequenced with immunoSEQ multiplex PCR; TCRdb's copy has only in-frame clones and lacks some. From that table come the V and J calls and clone size; the DNA was used to work out D and trimming. Of over 100,000 clones listed, 84% are singletons. This entry comes from a study of blood T cell repertoires in COVID-19. Study-wide background: The origin of the acute and convalescent COVID-19 samples was the United States, Italy and Spain.

The CDR3 is 15 residues long. Trimming took off 3 bases at V and 0 bases at J, with 9 bases between the two ends. The germline V gene encodes CDR1 SGHTA and CDR2 FQGTGA. Sequenced sample: peripheral blood. This TCR derives from a woman older than 75 with active or convalescent COVID-19. The rearrangement links TRBV7-3 to TRBJ1-5; a possible D gene is TRBD1 (6 bases). The CDR3, as DNA: TGTGCCAGCAGCTTTCAGGGGAATAGCAATCAGCCCCAGCATTTT. Translating gives CASSFQGNSNQPQHF. Filled out from reference TRBV7-3 and TRBJ1-5, the complete variable domain reads GAGVSQTPSNKVTEKGKYVELRCDPISGHTALYWYRQSLGQGPEFLIYFQGTGAADDSGLPNDRFFAVRPEGSVSTLKIQRTERGDSAVYLCASSFQGNSNQPQHFGDGTRLSIL.